This TCR beta chain was profiled in a study of blood T cell repertoires in COVID-19. This CDR3 spans 14 amino acids. Per germline, CDR1 LNHDA and CDR2 SQIVND (reference sequence). J was trimmed by 5 bases and V by 6 bases; bases with no gene match: 5. Only a few counts were recorded for this clone. TCRdb's table, derived via immunoSEQ multiplex PCR, lists solely in-frame clones and lacks some. Here the sample spans 110,000 to 150,000 clones, around 79% being singletons. The chain employs TRBV19 and TRBJ1-5, with 9 bases that match TRBD1. The sample comprised peripheral blood. The source of this sequence is a man aged 50 or older with active or convalescent COVID-19. CDR3: CASRRDREYQPQHF. CDR3 DNA sequence: TGTGCCAGTAGACGGGACAGGGAGTATCAGCCCCAGCATTTT.